This T cell receptor (beta chain) was sequenced during a study of T cells in Graves' hyperthyroidism and ophthalmopathy. Broader study findings: Most thyroid clonotypes that were expanded above 0.001 also turned up in blood.

Absence of ophthalmopathy progression within 18 months defined stable Graves' hyperthyroidism. This clonotype showed up many times. Its specificity is unknown. Using RNA transcripts as the source, TCR beta CDR3 regions were amplified. First-round RT-PCR with HTBI primers amplified the TCR CDR3 region. In TCRdb, the multiplex PCR reads were re-called with MiXCR into one record per CDR3 protein. The sample carries 650,000 to 700,000 distinct CDR3 sequences, 17% recorded once. V was shortened by 1 base and J by 6 bases, with 15 bases between the two germline ends. The CDR3 covers 15 residues. Germline values: CDR1 SGHVS, CDR2 FNYEAQ.

This receptor was obtained from a man aged 50-59 years with Graves' hyperthyroidism. Sequencing input: blood. This sequence joins TRBV7-6 and TRBJ1-1, with a weak D call TRBD1 (6 bases). In DNA form, the CDR3 reads TGTGCCAGCAGCTTAGGCACACCGGACAGCCCTGAAGCTTTCTTT. This gives the protein CASSLGTPDSPEAFF. The whole variable domain, remainder taken from reference TRBV7-6 and TRBJ1-1, is GAGVSQSPRYKVTKRGQDVALRCDPISGHVSLYWYRQALGQGPEFLTYFNYEAQQDKSGLPNDRFSAERPEGSISTLTIQRTEQRDSAMYRCASSLGTPDSPEAFFGQGTRLTVV.